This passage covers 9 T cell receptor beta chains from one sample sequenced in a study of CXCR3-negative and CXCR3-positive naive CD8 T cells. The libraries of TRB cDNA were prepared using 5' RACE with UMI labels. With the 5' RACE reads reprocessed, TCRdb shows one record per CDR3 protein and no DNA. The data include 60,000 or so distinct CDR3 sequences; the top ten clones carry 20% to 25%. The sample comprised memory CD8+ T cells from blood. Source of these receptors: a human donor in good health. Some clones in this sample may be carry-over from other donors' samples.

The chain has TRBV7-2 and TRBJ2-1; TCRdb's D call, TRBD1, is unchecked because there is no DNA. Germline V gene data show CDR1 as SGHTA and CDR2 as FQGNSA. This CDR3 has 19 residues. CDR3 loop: CASSLSPVPSLRLDNEQFF.

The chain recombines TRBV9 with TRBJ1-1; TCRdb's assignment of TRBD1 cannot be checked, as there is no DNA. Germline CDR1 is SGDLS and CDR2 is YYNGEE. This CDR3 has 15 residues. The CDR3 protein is CASKYGTDPNTEAFF.

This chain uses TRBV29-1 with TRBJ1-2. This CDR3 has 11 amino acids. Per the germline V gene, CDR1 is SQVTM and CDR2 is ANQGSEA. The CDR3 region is CSGGGAYGYTF. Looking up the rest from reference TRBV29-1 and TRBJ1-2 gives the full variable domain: SAVISQKPSRDICQRGTSLTIQCQVDSQVTMMFWYRQQPGQSLTLIATANQGSEATYESGFVIDKFPISRPNLTFSTLTVSNMSPEDSSIYLCSGGGAYGYTFGSGTRLTVV.

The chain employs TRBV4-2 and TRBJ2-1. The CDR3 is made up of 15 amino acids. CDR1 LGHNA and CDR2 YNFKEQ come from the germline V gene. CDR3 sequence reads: CASSRSTEAYNEQFF.

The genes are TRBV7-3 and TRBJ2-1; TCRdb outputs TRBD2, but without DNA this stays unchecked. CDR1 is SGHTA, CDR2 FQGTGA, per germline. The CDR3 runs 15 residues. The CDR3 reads CASSLTAGGYNEQFF.

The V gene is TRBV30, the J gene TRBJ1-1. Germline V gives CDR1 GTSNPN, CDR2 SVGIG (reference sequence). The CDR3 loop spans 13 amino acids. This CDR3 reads CAWSVQGNTEAFF.

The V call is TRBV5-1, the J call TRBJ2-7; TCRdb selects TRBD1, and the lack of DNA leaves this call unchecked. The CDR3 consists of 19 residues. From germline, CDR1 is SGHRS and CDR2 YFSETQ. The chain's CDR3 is CASAASYSLTGGNAYEQYF.

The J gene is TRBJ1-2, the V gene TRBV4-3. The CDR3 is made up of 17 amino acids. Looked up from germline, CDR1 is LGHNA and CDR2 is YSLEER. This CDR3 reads CASSQALTWDAFYGYTF.

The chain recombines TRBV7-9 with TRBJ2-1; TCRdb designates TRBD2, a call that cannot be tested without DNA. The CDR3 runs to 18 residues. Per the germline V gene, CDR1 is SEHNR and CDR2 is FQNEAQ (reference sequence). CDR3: CASSLPDWTSGSYNEQFF.